This entry lists 26 T cell receptor beta chains sequenced from one sample in a study of shared clonotypes between healthy human individuals. Measured with immunoSEQ multiplex PCR; TCRdb has only the in-frame clones, and not every one. The sample contains approximately 350,000 clones, about 74% of which appear only once. The specimen was memory CD4+ T cells sorted from blood. Subset in this sample: CD45RA-negative fraction. The receptors here all came from a man aged 30-40 years in good health.

CDR3 in amino acids: CASRGWGDQPQHF. The CDR3 nucleotides read TGTGCCAGCAGGGGGTGGGGAGACCAGCCCCAGCATTTT. The chain recombines TRBV6-5 with TRBJ1-5; no firm D call. The length of the CDR3 is 13 residues. The V gene's germline CDR1 is MNHEY and CDR2 SVGAGI. Between the trimmed V and J ends, which lost 6 bases and 7 bases, there was a span of 13 bases.

The chain employs TRBV5-5 and TRBJ2-7, with no clear D. Germline V CDR1 and CDR2: SGHKS, YYEKEE (reference sequence). V lost 4 bases to trimming and J lost 5 bases, with 7 bases between them. CDR3 size: 11 residues. CDR3 nucleotides: TGTGCCAGCAGCCTACTCCACGAGCAGTACTTC. Translated, it gives CASSLLHEQYF.

This chain joins TRBV7-9 and TRBJ2-1; the match to TRBD2 covers 13 bases. CDR3 length equals 16 residues. Germline loops: CDR1 SEHNR, CDR2 FQNEAQ (reference sequence). V trimming: 3 bases; J trimming: 5 bases; junction bases outside the gene matches: 4. As DNA, the CDR3 is TGTGCCAGCAGCTTTAGGACTAGCGGGAGTCACAATGAGCAGTTCTTC. This encodes CASSFRTSGSHNEQFF.

This chain links TRBV7-2 with TRBJ2-1, with D uncertain. The CDR3 covers 15 residues. The ends were cut back, 5 bases at V and 7 bases at J, with 18 bases in the middle. Per the germline V gene, CDR1 is SGHTA and CDR2 is FQGNSA. CDR3 in DNA: TGTGCCAGCAGCGCCCCTGGGCGGTTGGAGAATGAGCAGTTCTTC. It specifies CASSAPGRLENEQFF.

This clone was seen more than once but under ten times. The chain carries TRBV7-8 and TRBJ2-5; 7 bases agree with TRBD1. Germline V gene lookup returns CDR1 SGHVS and CDR2 FQNEAQ. CDR3 length: 13 amino acids. The V gene end was trimmed by 5 bases and the J gene end by 6 bases; junction bases not matched to a gene: 6. The CDR3, as DNA: TGTGCCAGCAGCGGCCAGGGGGTTCAGACCCAGTACTTC. Protein sequence: CASSGQGVQTQYF.

This rearrangement joins TRBV7-9 to TRBJ1-1; the D gene is possibly TRBD1 (5 bases). CDR1 is SEHNR, CDR2 FQNEAQ, per germline (reference sequence). Trimming took 1 base from V and 4 from J, leaving 10 bases between them. The CDR3 runs to 14 residues. The CDR3 nucleotides are TGTGCCAGCAGCTTAGTTAGCAGGGCCACTGAAGCTTTCTTT. Its translation is CASSLVSRATEAFF.

A note on this clone: This sequence is one base from a far larger clone and is likely a read error. The chain links TRBV2 to TRBJ2-7, with D unclear. Per the germline V gene, CDR1 is SNHLY and CDR2 is FYNNEI. The CDR3 runs to 11 residues. V lost 6 bases and J lost 2, with 5 bases in between. The CDR3 spells CASRATYEQYF. DNA of the CDR3: TGTGCCAGCAGGGCCACCTACGAGCAGTACTTC.

V and J are TRBV6-5 and TRBJ2-5; 9 bases are a match to TRBD2. Germline lookup yields CDR1 MNHEY and CDR2 SVGAGI. Trimming at V came to 3 bases and at J to 5 bases, leaving 7 bases not matched to a gene. The CDR3 is 15 amino acids. The CDR3 spells CASSYTAGGGETQYF. The CDR3 nucleotides read TGTGCCAGCAGTTATACAGCGGGAGGTGGGGAGACCCAGTACTTC.

This clone was found a few times. The V call is TRBV12-2, the J call TRBJ2-7. TRBV12-2 is a pseudogene segment. This CDR3 contains 20 residues. DNA of the CDR3: TGTGCAAGTCGCCCTTCCGGGGGCAGTCCACTAGGAAAAGGGGACTACGAGCAGTACTTC. This translates into CASRPSGGSPLGKGDYEQYF.

The rearrangement links TRBV7-9 to TRBJ2-1; 7 nucleotides agree with TRBD2. From germline, CDR1 is SEHNR and CDR2 FQNEAQ (reference sequence). The length of the CDR3 is 15 residues. The V gene end was trimmed by 1 base and the J gene end by 8 bases; junction bases not matched to a gene: 8. The CDR3 reads CASSLGTLAGDEQFF. In DNA, the CDR3 is TGTGCCAGCAGCTTAGGTACGTTGGCGGGAGATGAGCAGTTCTTC.

The V and J genes are TRBV28 and TRBJ2-7, with TRBD1 matching over 7 bases. V shed 3 bases and J 0 bases; nucleotides not matched to a gene: 2. The CDR3 is 14 residues long. The germline V gene has CDR1 MDHEN and CDR2 SYDVKM. The CDR3 DNA is TGTGCCAGCAGTTTGGGACAGCACTCCTACGAGCAGTACTTC. This gives the protein CASSLGQHSYEQYF.

In the case of this clone: At the DNA level, this CDR3 is encoded by other sequences in the same sample as well. This chain uses TRBV7-2 with TRBJ2-1; possibly TRBD2 for D (6 bases). Trimming cost V 1 base and J 1 base, with 8 bases left between them. Looked up from germline, CDR1 is SGHTA and CDR2 is FQGNSA. This CDR3 is 15 amino acids long. The CDR3 DNA follows: TGTGCCAGCAGCTTAGTCGGGGGATCCTACAATGAGCAGTTCTTC. It specifies CASSLVGGSYNEQFF. The entire variable domain, with the rest obtained from reference TRBV7-2 and TRBJ2-1, is as follows: GAGVSQSPSNKVTEKGKDVELRCDPISGHTALYWYRQSLGQGLEFLIYFQGNSAPDKSGLPSDRFSAERTGGSVSTLTIQRTQQEDSAVYLCASSLVGGSYNEQFFGPGTRLTVL.

The rearrangement joins TRBV5-6 to TRBJ1-5, with a possible D match to TRBD1 (6 bases). V lost 0 bases, J lost 5 bases, and 18 bases lay in between. Germline assignment: CDR1 SGHDT and CDR2 YYEEEE. The CDR3 spans 17 residues. CDR3 bases: TGTGCCAGCAGCTTGGCCGGGGCAGGGGAGTTGGATCAGCCCCAGCATTTT. Amino acid sequence: CASSLAGAGELDQPQHF.

The chain carries TRBV5-4 and TRBJ2-7; weak D call: TRBD1 (5 bases). The CDR3 is 14 residues long. CDR1 is SGHNT, CDR2 YYREEE, per germline (reference sequence). Trimming removed 3 bases at V and 2 bases at J, with 12 bases between. Here the CDR3 reads CASSSARVPYEQYF. The CDR3 DNA reads TGTGCCAGCAGCTCAGCCAGGGTTCCCTACGAGCAGTACTTC.

This chain uses TRBV7-2 with TRBJ1-1; a possible D gene is TRBD1 (6 bases). Trimming stripped 5 bases from V and 5 bases from J, with 18 bases between. The CDR3 has 15 residues. Germline V CDR1 and CDR2: SGHTA, FQGNSA. CDR3 DNA: TGTGCCAGCAGCCCCCCCCAGGGGCTAGGAACTGAAGCTTTCTTT. This translates into CASSPPQGLGTEAFF.

This clone was observed many times. V and J are TRBV5-1 and TRBJ2-1, with no clear D. Germline lookup yields CDR1 SGHRS and CDR2 YFSETQ. CDR3 length: 12 residues. Trimming removed 0 bases from V and 9 bases from J, with 7 bases in between. The CDR3 loop is CASSLEAAEQFF. In DNA, the CDR3 is TGCGCCAGCAGCTTGGAGGCGGCTGAGCAGTTCTTC.

The rearrangement uses TRBV11-2 and TRBJ2-1; 9 nucleotides agree with TRBD1. Unmatched junction bases numbered 6, after V lost 2 bases and J lost 4 bases. The germline CDR1 and CDR2 sequences are SGHAT and FQNNGV. The CDR3 contains 16 residues. CDR3 nucleotides: TGTGCCAGCAGCTTACGTACGGGACAGGGATACAATGAGCAGTTCTTC. Translated: CASSLRTGQGYNEQFF. The variable domain in full, with the rest retrieved from reference TRBV11-2 and TRBJ2-1, is EAGVAQSPRYKIIEKRQSVAFWCNPISGHATLYWYQQILGQGPKLLIQFQNNGVVDDSQLPKDRFSAERLKGVDSTLKIQPAKLEDSAVYLCASSLRTGQGYNEQFFGPGTRLTVL.

The CDR3 sequence is CASDPPGDTEAFF. Written as DNA, the CDR3 is TGTGCCAGTGATCCACCGGGGGACACTGAAGCTTTCTTT. The chain uses TRBV28 and TRBJ1-1; maybe TRBD1 (5 bases). This CDR3 comprises 13 residues. Germline CDR1 reads MDHEN; CDR2 reads SYDVKM. V lost 9 bases and J lost 3, with 14 bases in between.

The chain recombines TRBV10-3 with TRBJ2-7; 8 bases line up with TRBD1. The CDR3 sequence is 16 residues long. The trim removed 3 bases at V and 0 bases at J, leaving 7 bases unmatched. Germline loops: CDR1 ENHRY, CDR2 SYGVKD. This CDR3 reads CAISDKPGQASYEQYF. CDR3 in DNA: TGTGCCATCAGTGATAAACCGGGACAGGCCTCCTACGAGCAGTACTTC.

V is TRBV19 and J is TRBJ2-1, with 12 nucleotides matching TRBD2. The CDR3 covers 15 residues. V dropped 5 bases and J dropped 8; count of bases not matched to a gene: 7. Per the germline V gene, CDR1 is LNHDA and CDR2 is SQIVND (reference sequence). CDR3 residues: CASSFLAGGPDEQFF. In DNA, the CDR3 is TGTGCCAGTAGTTTCCTAGCGGGAGGGCCCGATGAGCAGTTCTTC.

V is TRBV9 and J is TRBJ2-1; D gene uncertain. CDR3 length: 17 residues. V lost 4 bases to trimming and J lost 0 bases, with 17 bases between them. In germline, CDR1 is SGDLS, CDR2 YYNGEE. The CDR3 spells CASSPELGDFSYNEQFF. The CDR3 DNA is TGTGCCAGCAGCCCCGAGCTGGGCGATTTCTCCTACAATGAGCAGTTCTTC. The whole variable domain, remainder taken from reference TRBV9 and TRBJ2-1, is DSGVTQTPKHLITATGQRVTLRCSPRSGDLSVYWYQQSLDQGLQFLIQYYNGEERAKGNILERFSAQQFPDLHSELNLSSLELGDSALYFCASSPELGDFSYNEQFFGPGTRLTVL.

The chain combines TRBV11-3 with TRBJ2-1, with D perhaps matching TRBD1 (6 bases). The CDR3 is 12 residues long. The germline V gene has CDR1 SGHNT and CDR2 YENEEA. The ends were cut back, 4 bases at V and 6 bases at J, with 7 bases in the middle. This CDR3 is CASSSRGNEQFF. CDR3 bases: TGTGCCAGCAGCTCCAGGGGCAATGAGCAGTTCTTC.

This chain connects TRBV29-1 to TRBJ2-1; TRBD1 aligns across 9 bases. Trimming removed 7 bases from V and 9 bases from J; junction bases left unmatched: 13. Germline V gene sequence: CDR1 SQVTM, CDR2 ANQGSEA. This CDR3 region has 14 residues. The CDR3 bases are TGCAGCGCGAGGGGGGACAGGGTGTTCGGTGAGCAGTTCTTC. Translation gives CSARGDRVFGEQFF.

On this clone: Its ends do not fully match the called genes, so a read error is possible. The chain has TRBV6-6 and TRBJ1-2, with D uncertain. CDR1 MNHNY and CDR2 SVGAGI come from the germline V gene (reference sequence). This CDR3 comprises 13 residues. CDR3 protein: CASSNSGSYGYTF. The DNA of the CDR3 is TGTGCCAGCAGTAACTCGGGATCCTATGGCTACACCTTC.

About this clone itself: At the DNA level, this CDR3 is encoded by other sequences in the same sample as well. The chain joins TRBV9 to TRBJ2-3, with 7 bases lining up with TRBD2. Germline trimming cut 0 bases from V and 4 bases from J; bases unmatched to any gene: 5. CDR3 length: 15 amino acids. The germline CDR1 and CDR2 sequences are SGDLS and YYNGEE. Here the CDR3 reads CASSVVSGGSDTQYF. In DNA form, the CDR3 reads TGTGCCAGCAGCGTAGTCTCGGGAGGTTCAGATACGCAGTATTTT.

This clone has a count of ten or more. The gene calls are TRBV2 and TRBJ2-1; TRBD2 matches at 10 bases. The CDR3 has 15 amino acids. Per the germline V gene, CDR1 is SNHLY and CDR2 is FYNNEI. Trimming took 5 bases from V and 3 from J; bases not matched to a gene: 4. The CDR3 loop reads CASSSLAGDYNEQFF. CDR3 in DNA: TGTGCCAGCAGTAGCCTAGCGGGAGACTACAATGAGCAGTTCTTC.